This T cell receptor beta chain is from a study of post-analysis software for immune sequencing data. Study-level findings and limits: Samples sharing a preparation batch grouped tightly together when assessed by F measure. Comparison of patients with controls showed five TRBV segments more frequent in patients, TRBV5-6, TRBV5-1 and TRBV20-1 among them.

cDNA libraries for TCR beta contained unique molecular identifiers. The authors obtained roughly 0.5 million cDNA molecules from approximately 1 to 10 million T cells. TCRdb reanalysed the PCR reads using MiXCR and keeps one entry per CDR3 protein. The repertoire has roughly 430,000 distinct CDR3 sequences, less than 40% of them found once; the top ten carry 6% to 9%. This clonotype was seen only a few times. What it binds is not known. The CDR3 is 15 amino acids. Germline values: CDR1 SEHNR, CDR2 FQNEAQ (reference sequence). Trimming shortened V by 0 bases and J by 6 bases, and 15 bases separated the two germline ends.

The sequencing sample was made of blood. This chain joins TRBV7-9 and TRBJ2-7; D possibly corresponds to TRBD1 (6 bases). This clonotype was obtained from a girl aged 2-10 years with multiple sclerosis. CDR3 DNA: TGTGCCAGCAGCTTAGCAGAAGGGGGAGCGAGCGAGCAGTACTTC. It translates to CASSLAEGGASEQYF.